Listed here are 23 T cell receptor beta chains from one sample, sequenced in a study of blood T cell repertoires in COVID-19. The protocol was immunoSEQ multiplex PCR, while the TCRdb copy is restricted to in-frame clones and leaves out a portion. Among 300,000 to 350,000 clones, 90% were seen once, and the ten largest hold 6.8%. The sample taken for sequencing was peripheral blood. The receptors shown here come from a woman aged 25 to 39 with COVID-19, enrolled during active disease.

The genes are TRBV4-1 and TRBJ1-5; tentatively, D is TRBD1 (5 bases). The CDR3 is 14 amino acids. V lost 0 bases and J lost 7, with 10 bases in between. Germline V gene data show CDR1 as MGHRA and CDR2 as YSYEKL. DNA for the CDR3: TGCGCCAGCAGCCAAGAGGGGGGGTGGCAGCCCCAGCATTTT. This encodes CASSQEGGWQPQHF.

The J gene is TRBJ2-5, the V gene TRBV18, with D perhaps TRBD1 (5 bases). The CDR3 loop spans 15 amino acids. Trimming shortened V by 5 bases and J by 0 bases, and 13 bases separated the two germline ends. CDR1 KGHSH and CDR2 LQKENI come from the germline V gene. This chain's CDR3 is CASSNLGADQETQYF. CDR3 coding DNA: TGTGCCAGCTCAAATCTTGGGGCAGACCAAGAGACCCAGTACTTC.

The genes are TRBV5-1 and TRBJ2-2; D unclear. The CDR3 is made up of 14 amino acids. Trimming removed 2 bases from V and 6 bases from J, with 11 bases in between. From germline, CDR1 is SGHRS and CDR2 YFSETQ. The CDR3 coding sequence is TGCGCCAGCAGCTTCTACCTTCAAGCCGGGGAGCTGTTTTTT. Encoded protein: CASSFYLQAGELFF.

The V gene is TRBV7-3, the J gene TRBJ2-3; TRBD1 might be the D (5 bases). The CDR3 extends over 14 amino acids. The ends were cut back, 4 bases at V and 3 bases at J, with 11 bases in the middle. CDR1 and CDR2 from the germline V gene are SGHTA and FQGTGA. CDR3 nucleotide sequence: TGTGCCAGCAGCTCTCTTGCAGGGACAGATACGCAGTATTTT. Residues: CASSSLAGTDTQYF.

The rearrangement joins TRBV5-1 to TRBJ1-5; 7 bases align to TRBD1. J gave up 4 bases and V 0 bases, and 4 bases lay outside the gene matches. The CDR3 totals 15 residues. In germline, CDR1 is SGHRS, CDR2 YFSETQ. The CDR3 loop reads CASSLGSGGNQPQHF. In DNA form, the CDR3 reads TGCGCCAGCAGCTTGGGTTCAGGGGGAAATCAGCCCCAGCATTTT.

V gene TRBV11-1 combines with J gene TRBJ1-4; D remains unclear. The ends were cut back, 0 bases at V and 8 bases at J, with 7 bases in the middle. The CDR3 length is 13 residues. Germline V gene sequence: CDR1 SGHAT, CDR2 FQDESV (reference sequence). The CDR3 DNA sequence: TGTGCCAGCAGCTTAGCCCTCGGGGAAAAACTGTTTTTT. Amino acid sequence: CASSLALGEKLFF. Looking up the rest from reference TRBV11-1 and TRBJ1-4 gives the full variable domain: EAEVAQSPRYKITEKSQAVAFWCDPISGHATLYWYRQILGQGPELLVQFQDESVVDDSQLPKDRFSAERLKGVDSTLKIQPAELGDSAMYLCASSLALGEKLFFGSGTQLSVL.

The chain's CDR3 is CASSQLAGGGYEQYF. In DNA, the CDR3 is TGCGCCAGCAGCCAATTAGCGGGAGGGGGGTACGAGCAGTACTTC. The genes are TRBV4-3 and TRBJ2-7; 11 positions agree with TRBD2. The germline V gene encodes CDR1 LGHNA and CDR2 YSLEER. The junction had 4 bases not matched to a gene; V was cut back by 2 bases and J by 4 bases. The CDR3 has 15 residues.

V is TRBV6-1 and J is TRBJ2-5; 7 bases are a match to TRBD1. V lost 1 base, J lost 5 bases, and 7 bases stayed unmatched. This CDR3 region has 15 residues. Germline V gives CDR1 MNHNS, CDR2 SASEGT. In DNA form, the CDR3 reads TGTGCCAGCAGTGAAGAGGACAGGACAGGCGAGACCCAGTACTTC. Its translation: CASSEEDRTGETQYF.

V and J are TRBV5-1 and TRBJ2-1; D is possibly TRBD2 (5 bases). Per the germline V gene, CDR1 is SGHRS and CDR2 is YFSETQ. This CDR3 contains 13 residues. V dropped 2 bases and J dropped 13 bases, with 16 bases sitting between them. This CDR3 is CASSLERTRPQFF. In nucleotides, the CDR3 is TGCGCCAGCAGCTTAGAGCGGACCCGACCCCAGTTCTTC.

The CDR3 DNA sequence: TGTGCCACCTCGGACAGCCCTAATGAAAAACTGTTTTTT. It yields the protein CATSDSPNEKLFF. The chain uses TRBV19 and TRBJ1-4; D possibly corresponds to TRBD1 (6 bases). The CDR3 loop spans 13 amino acids. Germline CDR1 LNHDA, CDR2 SQIVND (reference sequence). The V and J ends lost 10 bases and 3 bases respectively, with 12 bases between them.

The genes are TRBV15 and TRBJ2-2; D not certain. This CDR3 is built from 17 residues. Germline CDR1 LNHNV, CDR2 YYDKDF (reference sequence). The V gene lost 0 bases and the J gene lost 2 bases, with 13 bases spanning the gap. The CDR3 reads CATSRDSQRTNTGELFF. The CDR3 nucleotides are TGTGCCACCAGCAGAGATAGCCAGCGAACAAACACCGGGGAGCTGTTTTTT.

V usage is TRBV10-2 and J usage is TRBJ2-2; 14 positions agree with TRBD2. The CDR3 extends over 15 amino acids. Germline assignment: CDR1 WSHSY and CDR2 SAAADI. V was clipped by 6 bases and J by 7 bases; unmatched bases: 4. CDR3 DNA sequence: TGCGCCAGCAGGAGAGGGACTAGCGGGAGCGGGGAGCTGTTTTTT. Translation gives CASRRGTSGSGELFF.

About this clone: The identical CDR3 is also encoded by other nucleotide sequences in the sample. The J gene is TRBJ1-1, the V gene TRBV5-1, with TRBD1 matching over 8 bases. This CDR3 comprises 15 residues. From germline, CDR1 is SGHRS and CDR2 YFSETQ. V shed 0 bases, J shed 1 base, and the junction held 2 bases outside the gene matches. The CDR3 sequence: CASSLVDRANTEAFF. The CDR3 DNA follows: TGCGCCAGCAGCTTGGTGGACAGGGCGAACACTGAAGCTTTCTTT.

This clone has only a few counts. The CDR3 sequence is CASSLGGTGNDYGYTF. DNA of the CDR3: TGTGCCAGCAGCTTAGGGGGGACAGGGAATGACTATGGCTACACCTTC. The V call is TRBV11-2, the J call TRBJ1-2, with 9 bases matching TRBD1. V lost 1 base, J lost 3 bases, and 6 bases stayed unmatched. Per the germline V gene, CDR1 is SGHAT and CDR2 is FQNNGV. The CDR3 length is 16 residues.

This chain uses TRBV5-1 with TRBJ1-6; 9 bases match TRBD1. Germline V gene data show CDR1 as SGHRS and CDR2 as YFSETQ. CDR3 length: 15 residues. The junction had 2 bases not matched to a gene; V was cut back by 0 bases and J by 7 bases. This CDR3 reads CASSLDRGQNSPLHF. CDR3 nucleotides: TGCGCCAGCAGCTTGGACAGGGGGCAGAATTCACCCCTCCACTTT.

The V call is TRBV25-1, the J call TRBJ1-3; D gene unclear. Deletions cut 5 bases from V and 0 bases from J, with 11 bases between. The CDR3 consists of 15 residues. CDR1 and CDR2 (germline): MGHDK, SYGVNS. Here the CDR3 reads CASSPPGSSGNTIYF. Written as DNA, the CDR3 is TGTGCCAGCAGTCCGCCCGGGTCCTCTGGAAACACCATATATTTT.

This clone was detected once. V gene TRBV7-8 combines with J gene TRBJ2-1, with TRBD2 identical over 8 bases. Germline CDR1 SGHVS, CDR2 FQNEAQ. Unmatched junction bases numbered 6, after V lost 3 bases and J lost 5 bases. This CDR3 is built from 15 residues. CDR3 protein: CASSLRGLVNNEQFF. CDR3 DNA sequence: TGTGCCAGCAGCTTGAGGGGACTAGTGAACAATGAGCAGTTCTTC.

A note on this clone: Within the sample, other DNA sequences also encode this same CDR3. The CDR3 DNA reads TGTGCCAGCAGCTTAAACAGAGAAGAGACCCAGTACTTC. Amino acids: CASSLNREETQYF. This chain uses TRBV7-3 with TRBJ2-5, with D unresolved. The CDR3 has 13 residues. Germline assignment: CDR1 SGHTA and CDR2 FQGTGA. V dropped 1 base and J dropped 3 bases, with 6 bases sitting between them. The complete variable domain, with remaining parts taken from reference TRBV7-3 and TRBJ2-5, reads GAGVSQTPSNKVTEKGKYVELRCDPISGHTALYWYRQSLGQGPEFLIYFQGTGAADDSGLPNDRFFAVRPEGSVSTLKIQRTERGDSAVYLCASSLNREETQYFGPGTRLLVL.

The chain couples TRBV6-4 to TRBJ2-3; a possible D gene is TRBD1 (6 bases). Trimming took off 6 bases at V and 8 bases at J, with 12 bases between the two ends. The CDR3 is made up of 12 amino acids. The germline V gene has CDR1 MRHNA and CDR2 SNTAGT. The CDR3 here is CASSLQGVTQYF. In DNA form, the CDR3 reads TGTGCCAGCAGCTTACAGGGAGTTACGCAGTATTTT.

The chain links TRBV27 to TRBJ2-1, with a weak D call TRBD2 (7 bases). The CDR3 runs 15 residues. Germline loops: CDR1 MNHEY, CDR2 SMNVEV (reference sequence). V was clipped by 0 bases and J by 7 bases, with 13 bases between them. CDR3 in amino acids: CASSLSTKGGNEQFF. CDR3 nucleotides: TGTGCCAGCAGTTTATCAACCAAGGGGGGGAATGAGCAGTTCTTC.

The chain joins TRBV28 to TRBJ2-7; weak D call: TRBD2 (5 bases). The length of the CDR3 is 15 residues. Deletions cut 2 bases from V and 4 bases from J, with 15 bases between. CDR1 MDHEN and CDR2 SYDVKM come from the germline V gene. The CDR3 loop is CASSLAGRPRYEQYF. The CDR3, as DNA: TGTGCCAGCAGTTTAGCGGGCCGGCCGCGATACGAGCAGTACTTC.

V usage is TRBV4-3 and J usage is TRBJ1-3; no definite D call. V lost 0 bases to trimming and J lost 0 bases, with 9 bases between them. The CDR3 runs 16 residues. Germline loops: CDR1 LGHNA, CDR2 YSLEER. The CDR3 coding sequence is TGCGCCAGCAGCCAAGATCTGCGGGGCTCTGGAAACACCATATATTTT. Translating gives CASSQDLRGSGNTIYF.

The chain joins TRBV10-3 to TRBJ2-1; 8 bases line up with TRBD2. The germline gives CDR1 ENHRY, CDR2 SYGVKD. The CDR3 runs to 15 residues. The V segment lost 3 bases and the J segment 4 bases; nucleotides outside the gene matches: 5. The CDR3 loop is CAISDVTSEYNEQFF. The CDR3 region has the DNA TGTGCCATCAGTGATGTGACTAGCGAATACAATGAGCAGTTCTTC.